Listed here are 6 T cell receptor beta chains from one sample, sequenced in a study of post-analysis software for immune sequencing data. Study-level findings and limits: Five or six TRBV segments appeared more often in patients than in controls, and TRBV5-6, TRBV5-1 and TRBV20-1 were among these.

Their cognate antigens are unknown. Unique molecular identifiers had been added to the TCR beta cDNA libraries. TCRdb passed the PCR reads through MiXCR, listing each CDR3 protein once. Found here are hundreds of thousands of distinct CDR3 sequences, less than 35% of them singletons; the top ten hold around 0.56%. The specimen was blood. The receptors were gathered from a girl aged 10 to 17 with multiple sclerosis.

CDR3 residues: CATSDRFPTEQFF. For the CDR3, the DNA is TGTGCCACCAGTGACCGCTTTCCCACTGAGCAGTTCTTC. The chain is built from TRBV24-1 and TRBJ2-1; D gene uncertain. The germline V gene has CDR1 KGHDR and CDR2 SFDVKD. The CDR3 consists of 13 residues. V gave up 4 bases and J gave up 9 bases, with 12 bases separating them.

This clonotype appeared a few times. The genes are TRBV3-1 and TRBJ1-1; D gene ambiguous. V was trimmed by 5 bases and J by 5 bases, leaving 18 bases between them. The CDR3 length is 15 residues. The V gene's germline CDR1 is LGHDT and CDR2 YNNKEL (reference sequence). The CDR3 loop reads CASSSAAALRTEAFF. In DNA form, the CDR3 reads TGTGCCAGCAGCTCGGCCGCGGCCTTGCGGACTGAAGCTTTCTTT.

A few counts support this clonotype. This chain joins TRBV14 and TRBJ1-2, with 10 nucleotides matching TRBD1. This CDR3 is built from 14 residues. CDR1 is SGHDN, CDR2 FVKESK, per germline. The V gene end was trimmed by 2 bases and the J gene end by 4 bases; junction bases not matched to a gene: 1. CDR3 loop: CASSQWTGGYGYTF. CDR3 coding DNA: TGTGCCAGCAGCCAATGGACAGGGGGCTATGGCTACACCTTC. The full variable domain, with the rest looked up from reference TRBV14 and TRBJ1-2, is EAGVTQFPSHSVIEKGQTVTLRCDPISGHDNLYWYRRVMGKEIKFLLHFVKESKQDESGMPNNRFLAERTGGTYSTLKVQPAELEDSGVYFCASSQWTGGYGYTFGSGTRLTVV.

The gene calls are TRBV7-2 and TRBJ1-2; D might be TRBD1 (5 bases). The V end was cut by 5 bases, the J end by 2 bases, with 12 bases between. The CDR3 is 14 amino acids. Germline V gene lookup returns CDR1 SGHTA and CDR2 FQGNSA. The CDR3 is CASSAGAGNYGYTF. In DNA form, the CDR3 reads TGTGCCAGCAGCGCCGGGGCGGGAAACTATGGCTACACCTTC. The full variable domain, its missing parts supplied by reference TRBV7-2 and TRBJ1-2, is GAGVSQSPSNKVTEKGKDVELRCDPISGHTALYWYRQSLGQGLEFLIYFQGNSAPDKSGLPSDRFSAERTGGSVSTLTIQRTQQEDSAVYLCASSAGAGNYGYTFGSGTRLTVV.

The chain carries TRBV20-1 and TRBJ2-1; 7 bases are a match to TRBD1. V lost 6 bases and J lost 1; bases outside the gene matches: 9. The CDR3 covers 15 residues. The germline gives CDR1 DFQATT, CDR2 SNEGSKA (reference sequence). Written as DNA, the CDR3 is TGCAGTGCCCGACGACAGGGTGGTTCCTACAATGAGCAGTTCTTC. The encoded protein is CSARRQGGSYNEQFF.

This clonotype was found a few times. The chain links TRBV29-1 to TRBJ2-7; a weak D match, TRBD1 (6 bases). The V end was cut by 7 bases, the J end by 6 bases, with 22 bases between. In germline, CDR1 is SQVTM, CDR2 ANQGSEA. The CDR3 runs 14 residues. The CDR3 sequence is CSANSGTPGGEQYF. The CDR3 DNA follows: TGCAGCGCCAATTCCGGGACACCCGGAGGCGAGCAGTACTTC.